This is a list of T cell receptor beta chains from one sample in a study of T cell repertoires in cytomegalovirus infection. From the reads, TCRdb called clonotypes with MiXCR, one entry per CDR3 protein. The sample records 200,000 to 300,000 distinct CDR3 sequences, roughly 13% being singletons. Sequencing was carried out using PBMCs. These TCRs come from a human donor in good health (CMV status not recorded). Some clones in this sample may be carry-over from other donors' samples. The CDR3 runs from the conserved cysteine through the conserved F or W. Each record gives: D gene, J gene, clone size, V gene, CDR3 DNA, CDR3 protein. The D gene is left open where the match is weak. Not every row has a clone size; where given, it reads once, few, many or a size class.

- | TRBJ2-1 | few | TRBV29-1 | TGCAGCGTTGACCCTGACAGCTCCTACAATGAGCAGTTCTTC | CSVDPDSSYNEQFF
TRBD2 | TRBJ2-2 | few | TRBV5-4 | TGTGCCAGCAGCTCCAACGGACTAGCGGGAGGGAAGACCGGGGAGCTGTTTTTT | CASSSNGLAGGKTGELFF
- | TRBJ2-7 | many | TRBV5-4 | TGTGCCAGCAGCTTTGGCCCAGGGCTGAACGAGCAGTACTTC | CASSFGPGLNEQYF
- | TRBJ2-7 | few | TRBV15 | TGTGCCACCAGCAGGCGGAGGCAGGGTGGCGAGCAGTACTTC | CATSRRRQGGEQYF
TRBD1 | TRBJ2-7 | few | TRBV7-9 | TGTGCCAGCAGCCAACCGACAGGGGCAACCCCCTCCTACGAGCAGTACTTC | CASSQPTGATPSYEQYF
- | TRBJ2-3 | - | TRBV9 | TGTGCCAGCAGCGAGAGAATGGACAGCACAGATACGCAGTATTTT | CASSERMDSTDTQYF
- | TRBJ1-2 | few | TRBV4-2 | TGTGCCAGCAGCCAAGGGGGGCAGCCCTATGGCTACACCTTC | CASSQGGQPYGYTF
TRBD2 | TRBJ2-5 | many | TRBV7-2 | TGTGCCAGCAGCTTAGCGAGCGGGGGTTTTGAGACCCAGTACTTC | CASSLASGGFETQYF
- | TRBJ2-7 | many | TRBV28 | TGTGCCAGCAGCCCACCCTCCGGGGGGCGCTCATTGTACGAGCAGTACTTC | CASSPPSGGRSLYEQYF
- | TRBJ2-6 | many | TRBV4-2 | TGTGCCAGCAGCCAAGATGGCTCTGGGGCCAACGTCCTGACTTTC | CASSQDGSGANVLTF
TRBD1 | TRBJ2-1 | few | TRBV3-1 | TGTGCCAGCACCGAGACAGGGAGCTGGGAGCAGTTCTTC | CASTETGSWEQFF
TRBD2 | TRBJ2-5 | few | TRBV5-4 | TGTGCCAGCAGACGAACCCTACTAGCGGGAGGGGGGGAGACCCAGTACTTC | CASRRTLLAGGGETQYF
- | TRBJ2-1 | - | TRBV6-6 | TGTGCCAGCAGGCTTCATGATAGCGGAAACAATGAGCAGTTCTTC | CASRLHDSGNNEQFF
- | TRBJ1-3 | many | TRBV28 | TGTGCCAGCAACCCCACTGGTAGGGCTGGAAACACCATATATTTT | CASNPTGRAGNTIYF
- | TRBJ1-5 | many | TRBV7-2 | TGTGCCAGCAGCCCCGGACAGTTTCAGCCCCAGCATTTT | CASSPGQFQPQHF
TRBD1 | TRBJ1-3 | many | TRBV7-6 | TGTGCCAGCAGACCCGGACAGGGCCTCTCTGGAAACACCATATATTTT | CASRPGQGLSGNTIYF
TRBD2 | TRBJ2-7 | few | TRBV6-2/TRBV6-3 | TGTGCCAGCAGTTCGGGACTAGCGGACTCCTACGAGCAGTACTTC | CASSSGLADSYEQYF
TRBD2 | TRBJ2-3 | many | TRBV7-2 | TGTGCCAGCAGCTTAGCGCCAGCGGGGAGCACAGATACGCAGTATTTT | CASSLAPAGSTDTQYF
- | TRBJ2-1 | - | TRBV5-1 | TGCGCCAGCAGCCAGGGCAGGGAGGCATCCTACAATGAGCAGTTCTTC | CASSQGREASYNEQFF
- | TRBJ2-7 | few | TRBV29-1 | TGCAGCGTTGTCAATCCAGGGGACTACGAGCAGTACTTC | CSVVNPGDYEQYF
- | TRBJ2-2 | few | TRBV4-2 | TGTGCCAGCAGCGCCTTACAGGACACCGGGGAGCTGTTTTTT | CASSALQDTGELFF
TRBD2 | TRBJ2-2 | - | TRBV27 | TGTGCCAGCAGTGAACTAGCGGGGGTGAACACCGGGGAGCTGTTTTTT | CASSELAGVNTGELFF
- | TRBJ1-2 | many | TRBV27 | TGTGCCAGCAAGGGACAAGGACTCTATGGCTACACCTTC | CASKGQGLYGYTF
TRBD1 | TRBJ2-3 | few | TRBV5-6 | TGTGCCAGCAGCCTGGACGGGACAGCCCTAGATACGCAGTATTTT | CASSLDGTALDTQYF
TRBD1 | TRBJ1-2 | few | TRBV12-3/TRBV12-4 | TGTGCCAGCAGTGGGGGGGGACAGGGAGGCTACTATGGCTACACCTTC | CASSGGGQGGYYGYTF
TRBD2 | TRBJ2-2 | many | TRBV7-9 | TGTGCCAGCAGCTTGCTAGCGGGAGGTACCGGGGAGCTGTTTTTT | CASSLLAGGTGELFF
- | TRBJ2-3 | many | TRBV7-2 | TGTGCCAGCAGCTTCATAGGACATACGCAGTATTTT | CASSFIGHTQYF
TRBD2 | TRBJ2-2 | - | TRBV12-3/TRBV12-4 | TGTGCCAGCAGCGGACGGGGGAGGGGTACCGGGGAGCTGTTTTTT | CASSGRGRGTGELFF
TRBD2 | TRBJ2-7 | few | TRBV6-2/TRBV6-3 | TGTGCCAGCAGTTACCGATCCGCGGGAGCCTACGAGCAGTACTTC | CASSYRSAGAYEQYF
- | TRBJ2-3 | few | TRBV29-1 | TGCAGCGTTGAAGGAGAGACAGGCGTCGTCACATATACGCAGTATTTT | CSVEGETGVVTYTQYF
- | TRBJ2-7 | few | TRBV19 | TGTGCCAGTAGCCCGGGACGGACCTACGAGCAGTACTTC | CASSPGRTYEQYF
TRBD2 | TRBJ2-3 | - | TRBV20-1 | TGCAGTGCTAGGGGGACTAGCGGAGCCACAGATACGCAGTATTTT | CSARGTSGATDTQYF
TRBD2 | TRBJ2-7 | few | TRBV20-1 | TGCAGTGCTATCAAATTAGCGGGAGGGCCGGGTGAGCAGTACTTC | CSAIKLAGGPGEQYF
- | TRBJ2-1 | few | TRBV14 | TGTGCCAGCAGCTCCTACTCGGGGGCCATCTACAATGAGCAGTTCTTC | CASSSYSGAIYNEQFF
TRBD1 | TRBJ2-2 | few | TRBV28 | TGTGCCAGCAGGGGGACAGGGGCTGCAGGGGAGCTGTTTTTT | CASRGTGAAGELFF
- | TRBJ1-4 | many | TRBV7-9 | TGTGCCAGCAGCGTACGTCTTGGTGAAAAACTGTTTTTT | CASSVRLGEKLFF
- | TRBJ2-5 | many | TRBV10-3 | TGTGCCATCAGTGAGTCTCGGGGAGAGACCCAGTACTTC | CAISESRGETQYF
TRBD1 | TRBJ2-7 | many | TRBV28 | TGTGCCAGCACCCAGGGGGTGCGCTCGGGCGAGCAGTACTTC | CASTQGVRSGEQYF
- | TRBJ2-3 | many | TRBV9 | TGTGCCAGCAGCGTCCCCCACGAAACGGAGGGCCCAGATACGCAGTATTTT | CASSVPHETEGPDTQYF
- | TRBJ2-1 | - | TRBV14 | TGTGCCAGCAGCCAACCGGGCCGGGGGCCCTACAATGAGCAGTTCTTC | CASSQPGRGPYNEQFF
TRBD2 | TRBJ2-7 | few | TRBV11-2 | TGTGCCAGCAGCCGTGGGCTAGCGGGAGGATCCTACGAGCAGTACTTC | CASSRGLAGGSYEQYF
TRBD1 | TRBJ2-6 | - | TRBV7-9 | TGTGCCAGCAGCAGGACAGGGTATTCGGGGGCCAACGTCCTGACTTTC | CASSRTGYSGANVLTF
TRBD1 | TRBJ1-1 | many | TRBV4-1 | TGCGCCAGCAGCCAAGGGGGGGCGCAGGGGGCACGGTACACTGAAGCTTTCTTT | CASSQGGAQGARYTEAFF
- | TRBJ1-2 | - | TRBV20-1 | TGCAGTGCTAGAGATGACAGGAATGGCTACACCTTC | CSARDDRNGYTF
- | TRBJ2-1 | - | TRBV10-3 | TGTGCCATCAGGTCAGGGAGGAATGAGCAGTTCTTC | CAIRSGRNEQFF
- | TRBJ1-1 | - | TRBV20-1 | TGCAGTGCTAGACAAGGGGAGAACACTGAAGCTTTCTTT | CSARQGENTEAFF
- | TRBJ2-5 | many | TRBV28 | TGTGCCAGCAGTAGAGTTACGTTTACGGGATCTTACTCCCAAGAGACCCAGTACTTC | CASSRVTFTGSYSQETQYF
TRBD2 | TRBJ2-5 | - | TRBV7-2 | TGTGCCAGCAGCCAGAAGGGGCCGCATAGGCGGGAGGTTCAAGAGACCCAGTACTTC | CASSQKGPHRREVQETQYF